The T cell receptor beta chain under discussion was sequenced for a study of response to subunit inactivated influenza vaccine. Many counts were recorded for this clonotype. A single record per CDR3 protein comes from TCRdb applying MiXCR to the RT-PCR reads. The sample has 500,000 or so distinct CDR3 sequences, approximately 16% seen once; the top ten hold approximately 3%. The CDR3 runs 14 residues. In germline, CDR1 is MGHRA, CDR2 YSYEKL. Losses at the gene ends were 0 bases for V and 8 bases for J; bases not matched to a gene: 4. This chain links TRBV4-1 with TRBJ2-3; TRBD1 agrees at 8 bases. The clonotype comes from a man aged 50 to 69 who received an inactivated influenza vaccine. The source material was CD4+ T cells sorted from PBMCs, sampled roughly 24 months after vaccination. In DNA form, the CDR3 reads TGCGCCAGCAGCCAAGACAGGGGGCCCGCTACGCAGTATTTT. It encodes CASSQDRGPATQYF.